Listed below are T cell receptor beta chains from one sample, sequenced in a study of T cell repertoires in cytomegalovirus infection. TCRdb redid the calling of the reads with MiXCR, one entry per CDR3 protein. This repertoire shows 250,000 to 350,000 distinct CDR3 sequences, about 26% found once; its top ten account for about 15%. The source material was PBMCs. The receptors derive from a human donor in good health (CMV status not recorded). Some clones in this sample may be carry-over from other donors' samples. CDR3s include the opening cysteine and the closing phenylalanine or tryptophan. Size is stated for part of the rows, as once, few or many counts, or as a class when the clone is expanded.

size: few; J: TRBJ2-2; V: TRBV7-7; CDR3: CASSPTSREIGELFF
size: NA; J: TRBJ1-5; V: TRBV28; CDR3: CASRKGQGNQPQHF
size: few; J: TRBJ1-1; V: TRBV28; CDR3: CASSSQPRRVNTEAFF
size: few; J: TRBJ2-2; V: TRBV7-8; CDR3: CASSSAVLAGGNTGELFF
size: many; J: TRBJ1-1; V: TRBV12-3/TRBV12-4; CDR3: CASQPAGGLRGAFF
size: many; J: TRBJ1-6; V: TRBV7-2; CDR3: CASSPDGNSPLHF
size: many; J: TRBJ2-7; V: TRBV7-3; CDR3: CASSLVAPGEQYF
size: many; J: TRBJ2-5; V: TRBV7-6; CDR3: CASSGGQGFQETQYF
size: few; J: TRBJ2-7; V: TRBV20-1; CDR3: CSASVQWGLYEQYF
size: NA; J: TRBJ2-1; V: TRBV6-6; CDR3: CASIMGGNEQFF
size: NA; J: TRBJ2-7; V: TRBV6-6; CDR3: CASSPTGTGFYEQYF
size: NA; J: TRBJ1-1; V: TRBV7-8; CDR3: CASSSLGGMNTEAFF
size: NA; J: TRBJ2-1; V: TRBV6-1; CDR3: CATRDGAEWNEQFF
size: NA; J: TRBJ2-1; V: TRBV28; CDR3: CASSLGLAGGPDNEQFF
size: few; J: TRBJ2-2; V: TRBV19; CDR3: CASSRRDRGGELFF
size: few; J: TRBJ2-3; V: TRBV4-1; CDR3: CASSQAYRRPTDTQYF
size: NA; J: TRBJ2-1; V: TRBV28; CDR3: CASRERGVYNEQFF
size: NA; J: TRBJ2-7; V: TRBV4-1; CDR3: CASSPKLHYEQYF
size: many; J: TRBJ2-3; V: TRBV10-1; CDR3: CASSPIPAGADTQYF
size: many; J: TRBJ2-5; V: TRBV7-6; CDR3: CASSLRGDGTQETQYF
size: NA; J: TRBJ2-1; V: TRBV19; CDR3: CASSIDGLAGVRQFF
size: few; J: TRBJ2-7; V: TRBV12-3/TRBV12-4; CDR3: CASRVISSYEQYF
size: NA; J: TRBJ2-1; V: TRBV5-6; CDR3: CASSIGTGAVNEQFF
size: many; J: TRBJ2-2; V: TRBV2; CDR3: CASSGQGITGELFF
size: NA; J: TRBJ2-1; V: TRBV5-4; CDR3: CASSQVEYDNEQFF
size: many; J: TRBJ2-2; V: TRBV10-3; CDR3: CAITAGGNTGELFF
size: many; J: TRBJ2-7; V: TRBV6-2/TRBV6-3; CDR3: CASSYGVGQYEQYF
size: few; J: TRBJ1-2; V: TRBV7-2; CDR3: CASSLAQGLGYTF
size: few; J: TRBJ1-3; V: TRBV7-2; CDR3: CASTQGGASGNTIYF
size: few; J: TRBJ2-7; V: TRBV5-6; CDR3: CASSLRGRKDEQYF
size: many; J: TRBJ1-3; V: TRBV7-2; CDR3: CASFRDIGNTIYF
size: NA; J: TRBJ1-2; V: TRBV29-1; CDR3: CSVEEGGEVFDGYTF
size: few; J: TRBJ2-5; V: TRBV11-2; CDR3: CASSAHRGEETQYF
size: NA; J: TRBJ2-7; V: TRBV20-1; CDR3: CSAKRVGRYYEQYF
size: NA; J: TRBJ1-2; V: TRBV29-1; CDR3: CSVDSDTNYGYTF
size: NA; J: TRBJ1-4; V: TRBV4-1; CDR3: CASSPDMGANEKLFF
size: NA; J: TRBJ2-1; V: TRBV12-3/TRBV12-4; CDR3: CASSGDIFNEQFF
size: NA; J: TRBJ1-5; V: TRBV19; CDR3: CASSIPGAGIQPQHF
size: few; J: TRBJ2-7; V: TRBV12-3/TRBV12-4; CDR3: CASSLMASGSGEQYF